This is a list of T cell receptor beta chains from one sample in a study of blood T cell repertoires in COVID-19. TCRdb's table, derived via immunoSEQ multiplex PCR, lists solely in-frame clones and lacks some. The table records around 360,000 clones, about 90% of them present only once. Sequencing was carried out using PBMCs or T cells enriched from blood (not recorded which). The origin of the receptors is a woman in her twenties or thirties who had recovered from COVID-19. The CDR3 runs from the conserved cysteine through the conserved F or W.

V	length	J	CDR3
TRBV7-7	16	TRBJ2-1	CASSPRGGGSYNEQFF
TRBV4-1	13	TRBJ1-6	CASSQETRSPLHF
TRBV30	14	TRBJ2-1	CAWGSGYTYNEQFF
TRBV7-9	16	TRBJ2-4	CASSLPAGVAKNIQYF
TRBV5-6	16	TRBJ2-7	CASSLGFLGTAYEQYF
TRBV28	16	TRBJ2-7	CASGRLGTSGSYEQYF
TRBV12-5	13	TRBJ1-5	CASGLTADQPQHF
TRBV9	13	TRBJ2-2	CASSAGGTGELFF
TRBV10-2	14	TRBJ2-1	CASTPGTSSNEQFF
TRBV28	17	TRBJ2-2	CASSPPPGGIDTGELFF
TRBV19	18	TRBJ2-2	CASSIDLEAGGATAELFF
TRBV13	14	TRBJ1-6	CASSSRDTNSPLHF
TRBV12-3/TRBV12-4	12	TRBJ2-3	CASRGLAGGPNF
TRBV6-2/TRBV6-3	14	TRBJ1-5	CASSYIRVDQPQHF
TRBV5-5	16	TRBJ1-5	CASSPALTGVHQPQHF
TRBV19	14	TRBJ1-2	CASSIEGASDGYTF
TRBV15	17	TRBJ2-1	CATSRAFGGADFNEQFF
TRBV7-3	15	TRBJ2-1	CASSATGTSYNEQFF
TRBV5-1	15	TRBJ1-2	CASSLGPQVNYGYTF
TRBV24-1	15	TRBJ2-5	CATGGKTGWQETQYF
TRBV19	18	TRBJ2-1	CASRTSSGGLSTVNEQFF
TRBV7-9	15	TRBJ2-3	CASSPKAGYTDTQYF
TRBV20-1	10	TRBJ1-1	CSARRYEAFF
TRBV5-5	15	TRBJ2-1	CASSPGWRIYNEQFF
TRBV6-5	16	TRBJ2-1	CASSSLEGTINLEQFF
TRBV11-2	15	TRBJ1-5	CASSPGTGSNQPQHF
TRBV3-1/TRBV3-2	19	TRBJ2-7	CASSQDDPSGSRAFYEQYF
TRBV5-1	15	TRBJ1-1	CASSLGHVGGTEAFF
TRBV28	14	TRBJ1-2	CASSSGTGNYGYTF
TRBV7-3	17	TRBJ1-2	CASSLGGTGGNNYGYTF
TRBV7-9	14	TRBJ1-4	CASGRVAPEEKLFF
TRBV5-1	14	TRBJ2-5	CASSPGTTQETQYF
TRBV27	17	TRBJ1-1	CASSPLQGATVNTEAFF
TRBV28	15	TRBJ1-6	CASSITGTKGSPLHF
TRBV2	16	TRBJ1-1	CASYKRRAKEGTEAFF
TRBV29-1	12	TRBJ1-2	CSVEDRNYGYTF
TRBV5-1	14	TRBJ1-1	CASSFWQGNTEAFF
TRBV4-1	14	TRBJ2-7	CASSQDGGRNEQYF
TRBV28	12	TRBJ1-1	CATETGHTEAFF